In its sample, the clone carrying this T cell receptor (beta chain) was seen a few times. The antigen is unknown. Making the TCR beta libraries involved quantitative 5'-RACE with molecular barcodes. TCRdb re-analysed the 5' RACE reads in MiXCR, keeping a single row per CDR3 protein. The sample has around 890,000 distinct CDR3 sequences, 12% seen once. Deletions cut 3 bases from V and 1 base from J, with 9 bases between. The V gene's germline CDR1 is DFQATT and CDR2 SNEGSKA (reference sequence). The CDR3 is 13 amino acids. The data were taken from a study of CD8 T cells in ankylosing spondylitis. Findings and limits, study-wide: CD8+ disease-linked clones were present at relatively low frequencies in blood. A TCR beta motif made of about 8 highly homologous variants seemed typical of ankylosing spondylitis blood. Certain motif variants had earlier been reported in reactive arthritis synovial fluid and blood.

V and J are TRBV20-1 and TRBJ1-1, with D maybe TRBD1 (6 bases). Input material: blood, either unsorted or a sorted T cell fraction (not recorded which). The clonotype was recovered from a male donor with ankylosing spondylitis. The CDR3 spells CSASWDKNTEAFF. The CDR3 DNA reads TGCAGTGCTAGCTGGGACAAGAACACTGAAGCTTTCTTT.